This is a list of T cell receptor beta chains from one sample in a study of control samples from healthy donors and cancer patients. The table came from immunoSEQ multiplex PCR; TCRdb's copy has only in-frame clones and leaves some out. Of about 72,000 clones detected, 85% to 95% appear once; the ten largest clones hold 4.5% to 7.5%. Sequenced input: blood. The source of these receptors is a woman aged 60-75 years in good health. The CDR3 runs from the conserved cysteine through the conserved F or W. The order of the fields is V gene, J gene, D gene, clone size, CDR3 protein, CDR3 DNA. D genes are given only for firm matches. Clone size is stated in some rows and not others, as once, few, many or a class when expanded.

>TRBV5-1|TRBJ2-3|.|.
CASSLRQSTDTQYF
TGCGCCAGCAGCCTCCGCCAATCCACAGATACGCAGTATTTT
>TRBV28|TRBJ1-6|TRBD1|.
CASSLGQYNSPLHF
TGTGCCAGCAGTTTGGGACAGTATAATTCACCCCTCCACTTT
>TRBV10-3|TRBJ2-1|.|.
CATSGQRNEQFF
TGTGCCACGTCGGGCCAAAGGAATGAGCAGTTCTTC
>TRBV10-3|TRBJ2-3|TRBD2|few
CAIAGRGGTDTQYF
TGTGCCATCGCCGGGAGGGGGGGCACAGATACGCAGTATTTT
>TRBV2|TRBJ2-1|.|.
CASSEGTEKQFF
TGTGCCAGCAGTGAAGGGACAGAGAAGCAGTTCTTC
>TRBV9|TRBJ2-5|.|.
CASSVGGGQETQYF
TGTGCCAGCAGCGTAGGTGGGGGCCAAGAGACCCAGTACTTC
>TRBV7-2|TRBJ2-7|.|.
CAGSLEWSYEQYF
TGTGCCGGCAGCTTAGAATGGAGCTACGAGCAGTACTTC
>TRBV11-2|TRBJ2-3|.|.
CASSFEHRTQYF
TGTGCCAGCAGCTTTGAGCACCGTACGCAGTATTTT
>TRBV7-9|TRBJ2-3|TRBD2|.
CASSFLAGGPDTQYF
TGTGCCAGCAGCTTTCTAGCGGGAGGTCCAGATACGCAGTATTTT
>TRBV7-9|TRBJ1-1|.|.
CASSFGTVNTEAFF
TGTGCCAGCAGCTTCGGGACGGTGAACACTGAAGCTTTCTTT
>TRBV7-8|TRBJ2-3|TRBD2|.
CASSPRVGGPADTQYF
TGTGCCAGCAGCCCGCGAGTGGGAGGGCCGGCAGATACGCAGTATTTT
>TRBV5-8|TRBJ1-2|.|.
CASRPRGGQDGYTF
TGTGCCAGCCGGCCCAGGGGTGGCCAGGATGGCTACACCTTC
>TRBV21-1|TRBJ2-3|.|.
CASSNPGGADTQYF
TGTGCCAGCAGCAATCCAGGTGGGGCAGATACGCAGTATTTT
>TRBV5-1|TRBJ2-3|.|.
CASSLGGPPDTQYF
TGCGCCAGCAGCTTGGGGGGGCCCCCCGATACGCAGTATTTT
>TRBV18|TRBJ2-5|.|.
CASTLMGYQETQYF
TGTGCCAGCACCCTTATGGGTTACCAAGAGACCCAGTACTTC
>TRBV3-1/TRBV3-2|TRBJ2-7|TRBD2|.
CASSLTSGTNYEQYF
TGTGCCAGCAGCCTAACTAGCGGAACCAACTACGAGCAGTACTTC
>TRBV5-6|TRBJ2-7|.|.
CASSLFLEAYEQYF
TGTGCCAGCAGCTTGTTCCTCGAGGCCTACGAGCAGTACTTC
>TRBV7-2|TRBJ2-7|.|once
CASTSRGPYEQYF
TGTGCCAGCACTTCAAGGGGCCCCTACGAGCAGTACTTC
>TRBV24-1|TRBJ2-5|TRBD2|.
CATSDPGTSGTPSRETQYF
TGTGCCACCAGTGACCCCGGGACTAGCGGGACCCCTAGTCGGGAGACCCAGTACTTC
>TRBV5-1|TRBJ1-1|.|.
CASSLRDMNTEAFF
TGCGCCAGCAGCTTGAGGGATATGAACACTGAAGCTTTCTTT
>TRBV27|TRBJ2-7|TRBD1|.
CASSLRRGSSYEQYF
TGTGCCAGCAGTTTACGCAGGGGGTCTTCCTACGAGCAGTACTTC
>TRBV19|TRBJ1-3|TRBD1|.
CASTRDRGSGNTIYF
TGTGCCAGTACCCGGGACAGGGGTTCTGGAAACACCATATATTTT
>TRBV5-4|TRBJ2-7|.|.
CASSDGRVYEQYF
TGTGCCAGCAGCGATGGCCGGGTCTACGAGCAGTACTTC
>TRBV7-2|TRBJ2-7|.|.
CASSLDRGDHYEQYF
TGTGCCAGCAGCTTAGATCGCGGGGATCACTACGAGCAGTACTTC
>TRBV10-2|TRBJ2-7|.|.
CASSRSRVSYEQYF
TGCGCCAGCAGTCGATCCAGGGTTTCCTACGAGCAGTACTTC
>TRBV5-1|TRBJ1-6|.|.
CASSLVQGFGNSPLHF
TGCGCCAGCAGCTTGGTACAGGGCTTCGGTAATTCACCCCTCCACTTT
>TRBV9|TRBJ2-7|.|.
CASSVGPAGGYEQYF
TGTGCCAGCAGCGTAGGTCCGGCAGGCGGCTACGAGCAGTACTTC
>TRBV5-1|TRBJ2-2|.|once
CASLSGLRGGELFF
TGCGCCAGCTTAAGCGGTCTTCGGGGCGGGGAGCTGTTTTTT
>TRBV16|TRBJ2-7|.|once
CASRPALGVSSYEQYF
TGTGCCAGCAGACCCGCGTTGGGAGTATCCTCCTACGAGCAGTACTTC
>TRBV6-6|TRBJ1-2|TRBD1|.
CASSNGQEKGYTF
TGTGCCAGCAGTAATGGACAGGAAAAGGGCTACACCTTC
>TRBV24-1|TRBJ2-2|TRBD1|.
CATSDPGTGGTGELFF
TGTGCCACCAGTGATCCCGGGACAGGGGGAACCGGGGAGCTGTTTTTT
>TRBV6-5|TRBJ2-1|.|few
CASHTRRNEQFF
TGTGCCAGTCACACGCGGCGCAATGAGCAGTTCTTC
>TRBV7-9|TRBJ1-1|TRBD1|.
CASLGTGLTEAFF
TGTGCCAGCCTCGGGACAGGGCTGACTGAAGCTTTCTTT
>TRBV5-6|TRBJ1-1|.|.
CASRRGVGYTEAFF
TGTGCCAGCAGGAGAGGGGTTGGGTACACTGAAGCTTTCTTT
>TRBV12-5|TRBJ2-7|.|.
CASGFDVSRVSGTAYEQYF
TGTGCTAGTGGTTTTGACGTTAGCAGGGTTTCGGGAACTGCTTACGAGCAGTACTTC
>TRBV28|TRBJ2-1|TRBD1|.
CASSSPGQGYNEQFF
TGTGCCAGCAGTTCACCGGGACAGGGCTACAATGAGCAGTTCTTC
>TRBV19|TRBJ1-1|.|.
CASMYGGGMNTEAFF
TGTGCCAGTATGTACGGAGGGGGAATGAACACTGAAGCTTTCTTT
>TRBV7-3|TRBJ2-2|TRBD1|.
CASSPDRASTGELFF
TGTGCCAGCAGCCCAGACAGGGCGAGCACCGGGGAGCTGTTTTTT
>TRBV5-1|TRBJ1-1|.|.
CASTPEGALPKAFF
TGCGCCAGCACGCCGGAAGGGGCCCTGCCAAAAGCTTTCTTT
>TRBV9|TRBJ1-2|.|.
CASSVGSPGQSYGYTF
TGTGCCAGCAGCGTAGGCTCCCCGGGCCAAAGCTATGGCTACACCTTC
>TRBV11-2|TRBJ2-1|.|.
CASSLEDYEQFF
TGTGCCAGCAGCTTAGAGGACTATGAGCAGTTCTTC
>TRBV7-2|TRBJ2-1|.|once
CASSITGHSYNEQFF
TGTGCCAGCAGCATCACAGGGCATTCCTACAATGAGCAGTTCTTC
>TRBV7-9|TRBJ1-5|.|.
CASSLSGNQPQHF
TGTGCCAGCAGCTTATCTGGCAATCAGCCCCAGCATTTT
>TRBV7-9|TRBJ1-5|TRBD1|.
CASSLSGTGFQPQHF
TGTGCCAGCAGCTTAAGTGGGACAGGGTTCCAGCCCCAGCATTTT
>TRBV7-2|TRBJ2-7|.|.
CASSNPLAYEQYF
TGTGCCAGCAGCAACCCATTAGCCTACGAGCAGTACTTC
>TRBV19|TRBJ1-2|.|.
CASSPDGANYGYTF
TGTGCCAGTAGCCCGGACGGAGCTAACTATGGCTACACCTTC
>TRBV19|TRBJ2-6|TRBD1|.
CASSEGGYGANVLTF
TGTGCCAGTAGTGAAGGGGGCTATGGGGCCAACGTCCTGACTTTC
>TRBV7-9|TRBJ2-5|.|once
CASSLAVGARETQYF
TGTGCCAGCAGCTTAGCGGTAGGGGCCCGAGAGACCCAGTACTTC
>TRBV12-3/TRBV12-4|TRBJ1-5|.|.
CASRRISNQPQHF
TGTGCCAGCAGGCGGATTAGCAATCAGCCCCAGCATTTT
>TRBV4-3|TRBJ2-4|.|.
CASSQGFRNIQYF
TGCGCCAGCAGCCAAGGTTTTCGGAACATTCAGTACTTC
>TRBV21-1|TRBJ1-2|.|.
CASSIPGQGAVGYTF
TGTGCCAGCAGCATTCCGGGACAGGGGGCGGTTGGCTACACCTTC
>TRBV11-3|TRBJ2-7|.|.
CASSLDGFADYEQYF
TGTGCCAGCAGCTTGGACGGGTTTGCCGACTACGAGCAGTACTTC
>TRBV14|TRBJ1-1|.|.
CASSQVALNTEAFF
TGTGCCAGCAGCCAAGTGGCACTGAACACTGAAGCTTTCTTT